The next 26 T cell receptor beta chains were all read from a single sample in a study of blood T cell repertoires in COVID-19. This table comes from immunoSEQ multiplex PCR, and its TCRdb copy is limited to in-frame clones, with some not included. The table has about 98,000 clones, roughly 82% seen once. Input material: peripheral blood. These receptors were collected from a man of 80 years or more with acute or convalescent COVID-19.

J is TRBJ1-2 and V is TRBV30; 8 nucleotides align to TRBD1. The CDR3 runs 13 residues. V dropped 3 bases and J dropped 6; count of bases not matched to a gene: 6. Germline V gene lookup returns CDR1 GTSNPN and CDR2 SVGIG (reference sequence). CDR3 sequence (DNA): TGTGCCTGGAGGTTACAGGGGGAAAATGGCTACACCTTC. Encoded protein: CAWRLQGENGYTF.

The gene calls are TRBV7-6 and TRBJ2-2; maybe TRBD2 (6 bases). This CDR3 spans 14 amino acids. V lost 5 bases to trimming and J lost 4 bases, with 11 bases between them. CDR1 SGHVS and CDR2 FNYEAQ come from the germline V gene. The CDR3, as DNA: TGTGCCAGCAGCCGGGGAGGACGCACCGGGGAGCTGTTTTTT. It specifies CASSRGGRTGELFF.

The CDR3 spells CASSLPGTYEQYF. CDR3 coding DNA: TGTGCCAGCAGCTTGCCGGGGACCTACGAGCAGTACTTC. The genes are TRBV5-4 and TRBJ2-7, with D possibly being TRBD2 (5 bases). Per germline, CDR1 SGHNT and CDR2 YYREEE (reference sequence). Trimming took 1 base from V and 2 from J, leaving 7 bases between them. This CDR3 is 13 amino acids long. The full variable domain, completed using reference TRBV5-4 and TRBJ2-7, is ETGVTQSPTHLIKTRGQQVTLRCSSQSGHNTVSWYQQALGQGPQFIFQYYREEENGRGNFPPRFSGLQFPNYSSELNVNALELDDSALYLCASSLPGTYEQYFGPGTRLTVT.

The chain joins TRBV30 to TRBJ2-3; D not resolved. Per the germline V gene, CDR1 is GTSNPN and CDR2 is SVGIG (reference sequence). The CDR3 is made up of 13 amino acids. In DNA, the CDR3 is TGTGCTCACGTTGCGGAAAGCACAGATACGCAGTATTTT. Translation: CAHVAESTDTQYF.

The chain has TRBV18 and TRBJ2-1; D unresolved. Per the germline V gene, CDR1 is KGHSH and CDR2 is LQKENI. Deletions cut 3 bases from V and 4 bases from J, with 7 bases between. The CDR3 is 13 amino acids. CDR3 sequence (DNA): TGTGCCAGCTCACCCAATACATACAATGAGCAGTTCTTC. Translation gives CASSPNTYNEQFF.

V gene TRBV5-1 combines with J gene TRBJ1-1; weak D call: TRBD1 (5 bases). Germline-derived CDR1 and CDR2 are SGHRS and YFSETQ. With 7 bases removed from V and 2 bases from J, the gap between germline ends came to 18 bases. The CDR3 loop spans 15 amino acids. The CDR3 sequence: CASSRSRGKNTEAFF. CDR3 sequence (DNA): TGCGCCAGCTCGAGAAGTAGGGGTAAAAACACTGAAGCTTTCTTT.

As regards this clone: Other DNA variants within this sample encode the same CDR3. The rearrangement joins TRBV7-2 to TRBJ1-3, with 8 bases that match TRBD1. CDR1 and CDR2 (germline): SGHTA, FQGNSA. Unmatched junction bases numbered 3, after V lost 1 base and J lost 1 base. The CDR3 sequence is 16 residues long. CDR3 in amino acids: CASSLVDRASGNTIYF. DNA for the CDR3: TGTGCCAGCAGCTTAGTGGACAGGGCGTCTGGAAACACCATATATTTT. Full variable domain (outside the CDR3, taken from reference TRBV7-2 and TRBJ1-3): GAGVSQSPSNKVTEKGKDVELRCDPISGHTALYWYRQSLGQGLEFLIYFQGNSAPDKSGLPSDRFSAERTGGSVSTLTIQRTQQEDSAVYLCASSLVDRASGNTIYFGEGSWLTVV.

The V call is TRBV2, the J call TRBJ2-1; TRBD2 agrees at 12 bases. The V gene's germline CDR1 is SNHLY and CDR2 FYNNEI. The CDR3 is made up of 16 amino acids. J gave up 7 bases and V 7 bases, and 11 bases lay outside the gene matches. The CDR3 sequence is CASILASGRANNEQFF. For the CDR3, the DNA is TGTGCCAGCATCCTTGCTAGCGGGAGGGCCAATAATGAGCAGTTCTTC.

The chain has TRBV7-9 and TRBJ1-1; the D gene is possibly TRBD1 (5 bases). CDR1 and CDR2 (germline): SEHNR, FQNEAQ (reference sequence). The CDR3 covers 17 residues. V was trimmed by 4 bases and J by 4 bases, leaving 22 bases between them. CDR3 nucleotides: TGTGCCAGCAGCTCCGCGGGGGGGTACAGTAAAGGCACTGAAGCTTTCTTT. Its translation is CASSSAGGYSKGTEAFF. The whole variable domain, filled in from reference TRBV7-9 and TRBJ1-1, reads DTGVSQNPRHKITKRGQNVTFRCDPISEHNRLYWYRQTLGQGPEFLTYFQNEAQLEKSRLLSDRFSAERPKGSFSTLEIQRTEQGDSAMYLCASSSAGGYSKGTEAFFGQGTRLTVV.

The V gene is TRBV20-1, the J gene TRBJ2-5, with D possibly being TRBD1 (6 bases). V lost 5 bases and J lost 6, with 10 bases in between. Germline assignment: CDR1 DFQATT and CDR2 SNEGSKA (reference sequence). This CDR3 comprises 11 residues. CDR3 amino acids: CSAAQGQTQYF. The CDR3, as DNA: TGCAGTGCTGCACAGGGTCAGACCCAGTACTTC.

The table lists this clone with a few counts. CDR3 in DNA: TGTGCCAGCAGTTTATTGGGCCAGGGCAATCAGCCCCAGCATTTT. As protein: CASSLLGQGNQPQHF. The chain uses TRBV28 and TRBJ1-5; D unclear. V shed 1 base and J shed 2 bases, with 9 bases lying between them. The CDR3 covers 15 residues. Germline CDR1 and CDR2: MDHEN and SYDVKM.

The chain couples TRBV6-2 or TRBV6-3 to TRBJ1-2, with D perhaps TRBD1 (6 bases). Trimming left V 2 bases short and J 7 bases short, with 11 bases between. Germline CDR1 is MNHEY and CDR2 is SVGEGT. The CDR3 is 13 residues long. The CDR3 reads CASSYGQLTGYTF. Written as DNA, the CDR3 is TGTGCCAGCAGTTACGGACAGCTAACTGGCTACACCTTC.

This clone was seen at least ten times. The J gene is TRBJ1-2, the V gene TRBV19; D might be TRBD1 (6 bases). With 0 bases removed from V and 6 bases from J, the gap between germline ends came to 14 bases. The CDR3 loop spans 15 amino acids. CDR1 is LNHDA and CDR2 is SQIVND in the germline V gene (reference sequence). CDR3 bases: TGTGCCAGTAGTATAGATCGGGACAAGGGTAATGGCTACACCTTC. Translating gives CASSIDRDKGNGYTF.

This clone has more than one count but fewer than ten. The chain carries TRBV6-2 or TRBV6-3 and TRBJ2-1; 9 bases align to TRBD2. Germline-derived CDR1 and CDR2 are MNHEY and SVGEGT. The CDR3 covers 17 residues. J lost 6 bases, V lost 2 bases, and 11 bases had no gene match. The CDR3 DNA follows: TGTGCCAGCAGTTACCTCCGGGGGAGCGGGGGGACCAATGAGCAGTTCTTC. Protein product: CASSYLRGSGGTNEQFF.

J is TRBJ2-5 and V is TRBV4-1, with TRBD2 matching over 10 bases. CDR3 length equals 16 residues. J gave up 5 bases and V 1 base, and 7 bases lay outside the gene matches. Germline V gene lookup returns CDR1 MGHRA and CDR2 YSYEKL. CDR3 residues: CASSQAAGGPSETQYF. The DNA of the CDR3 is TGCGCCAGCAGCCAAGCAGCGGGAGGGCCTTCGGAGACCCAGTACTTC.

The rearrangement links TRBV6-6 to TRBJ2-7; no firm D call. The germline V gene has CDR1 MNHNY and CDR2 SVGAGI (reference sequence). V lost 6 bases and J lost 6, with 9 bases in between. The CDR3 has 11 residues. Here the CDR3 reads CASSERAEQYF. As DNA, the CDR3 is TGTGCCAGCAGCGAACGAGCCGAGCAGTACTTC.

The J gene is TRBJ1-5, the V gene TRBV19; 7 nucleotides align to TRBD1. After removal of 4 bases from V and 2 bases from J, the junction contained 8 bases not matched to a gene. The CDR3 sequence is 16 residues long. Looked up from germline, CDR1 is LNHDA and CDR2 is SQIVND (reference sequence). The CDR3 protein is CASSTTPGQRNQPQHF. The CDR3, as DNA: TGTGCCAGTAGTACTACACCGGGACAGCGCAATCAGCCCCAGCATTTT.

The V gene is TRBV2, the J gene TRBJ1-1; D perhaps matches TRBD1 (6 bases). The germline gives CDR1 SNHLY, CDR2 FYNNEI. This CDR3 is built from 14 residues. V was clipped by 6 bases and J by 0 bases, with 11 bases between them. CDR3 amino acids: CASRYGQMNTEAFF. CDR3 bases: TGTGCCAGCAGGTACGGACAGATGAACACTGAAGCTTTCTTT.

The chain recombines TRBV10-2 with TRBJ1-3, with D maybe TRBD1 (6 bases). Deletions cut 9 bases from V and 6 bases from J, with 15 bases between. This CDR3 region has 13 residues. From germline, CDR1 is WSHSY and CDR2 SAAADI. CDR3 region: CASRGHNENTIYF. Here the CDR3 DNA reads TGCGCCAGTAGGGGACACAACGAAAACACCATATATTTT.

CDR3 nucleotides: TGTGCCAGCAGCCTGTACAGGGGGCTTCTCTACAATGAGCAGTTCTTC. It is translated as CASSLYRGLLYNEQFF. The chain joins TRBV3-1 (or the pseudogene TRBV3-2) to TRBJ2-1, with 9 bases fitting TRBD1. V lost 4 bases, J lost 3 bases, and 7 bases stayed unmatched. Germline V gene data show CDR1 as LGHDT and CDR2 as YNNKEL (reference sequence). CDR3 length: 16 amino acids.

This sequence joins TRBV30 and TRBJ2-5, with D maybe TRBD1 (7 bases). There are 13 residues in the CDR3. Between the trimmed V and J ends, which lost 1 base and 5 bases, there was a span of 11 bases. Germline CDR1 GTSNPN, CDR2 SVGIG (reference sequence). CDR3 in DNA: TGTGCCTGGAGTGGGAGGGGACAGGAGACCCAGTACTTC. Translation: CAWSGRGQETQYF.

This clone appeared a few times. The rearrangement links TRBV7-2 to TRBJ1-2, with D possibly TRBD1 on 6 matching bases. The CDR3 sequence is 14 residues long. The V gene lost 2 bases and the J gene lost 8 bases, with 15 bases spanning the gap. Germline CDR1 reads SGHTA; CDR2 reads FQGNSA. The CDR3 sequence is CASSLYRERGGYTF. In DNA form, the CDR3 reads TGTGCCAGCAGCTTATACAGGGAGAGGGGCGGCTACACCTTC.

This rearrangement joins TRBV6-4 to TRBJ1-4; the match to TRBD1 covers 8 bases. The CDR3 covers 14 residues. V gave up 6 bases and J gave up 4 bases; unmatched junction bases: 4. In germline, CDR1 is MRHNA, CDR2 SNTAGT. The CDR3: CASRETGDNEKLFF. The CDR3 region has the DNA TGTGCCAGCAGGGAGACAGGGGATAATGAAAAACTGTTTTTT.

CDR3 residues: CASSYSQGFSGNTIYF. The CDR3 nucleotides are TGTGCCAGCAGTTACTCCCAGGGGTTTTCTGGAAACACCATATATTTT. The rearrangement links TRBV6-5 to TRBJ1-3; maybe TRBD1 (6 bases). Germline CDR1 and CDR2: MNHEY and SVGAGI. The CDR3 is 16 amino acids. Trimming took off 0 bases at V and 1 base at J, with 10 bases between the two ends.

J is TRBJ1-2 and V is TRBV19, with a weak D call TRBD1 (6 bases). V lost 11 bases to trimming and J lost 0 bases, with 13 bases between them. The CDR3 is made up of 13 amino acids. Germline V gives CDR1 LNHDA, CDR2 SQIVND (reference sequence). The CDR3 spells CAPVKGANYGYTF. CDR3 nucleotides: TGTGCCCCCGTAAAGGGGGCTAACTATGGCTACACCTTC.

The V gene is TRBV19, the J gene TRBJ2-7; D may be TRBD1 (6 bases). V was pared by 5 bases and J by 5 bases, with 19 bases between. CDR1 and CDR2 (germline): LNHDA, SQIVND (reference sequence). The CDR3 spans 15 residues. The CDR3 reads CASSPLRAGEHEQYF. CDR3 DNA sequence: TGTGCCAGTAGTCCTCTCCGGGCAGGGGAGCACGAGCAGTACTTC.